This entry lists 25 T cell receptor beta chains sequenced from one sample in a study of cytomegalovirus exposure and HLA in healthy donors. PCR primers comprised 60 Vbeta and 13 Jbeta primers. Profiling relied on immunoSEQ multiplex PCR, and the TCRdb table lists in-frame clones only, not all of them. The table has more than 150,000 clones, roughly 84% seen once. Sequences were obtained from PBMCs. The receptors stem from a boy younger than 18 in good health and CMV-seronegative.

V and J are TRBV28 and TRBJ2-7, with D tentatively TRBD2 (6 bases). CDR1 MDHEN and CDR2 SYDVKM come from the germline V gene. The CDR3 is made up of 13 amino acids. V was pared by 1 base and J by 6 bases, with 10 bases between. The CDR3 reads CASSLSAGREQYF. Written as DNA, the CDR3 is TGTGCCAGCAGTTTATCGGCGGGACGCGAGCAGTACTTC.

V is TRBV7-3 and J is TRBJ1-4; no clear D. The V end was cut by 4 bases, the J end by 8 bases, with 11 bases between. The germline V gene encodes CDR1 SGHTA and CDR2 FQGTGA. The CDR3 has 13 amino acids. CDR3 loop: CASSSTVGEKLFF. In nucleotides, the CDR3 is TGTGCCAGCAGCTCCACAGTAGGCGAAAAACTGTTTTTT.

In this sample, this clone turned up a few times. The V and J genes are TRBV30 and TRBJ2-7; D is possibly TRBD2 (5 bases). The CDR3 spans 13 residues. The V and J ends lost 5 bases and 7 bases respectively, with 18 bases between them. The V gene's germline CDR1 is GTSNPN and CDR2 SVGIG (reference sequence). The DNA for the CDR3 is TGTGCCTGGTTTTGGGAAGGGTCGGGGGAGCAGTACTTC. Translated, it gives CAWFWEGSGEQYF.

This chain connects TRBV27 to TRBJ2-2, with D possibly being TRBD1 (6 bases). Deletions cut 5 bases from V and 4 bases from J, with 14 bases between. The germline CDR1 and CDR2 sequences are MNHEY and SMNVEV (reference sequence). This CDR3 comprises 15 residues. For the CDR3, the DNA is TGTGCCAGCAGTGCGATACAGGGCATCACCGGGGAGCTGTTTTTT. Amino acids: CASSAIQGITGELFF.

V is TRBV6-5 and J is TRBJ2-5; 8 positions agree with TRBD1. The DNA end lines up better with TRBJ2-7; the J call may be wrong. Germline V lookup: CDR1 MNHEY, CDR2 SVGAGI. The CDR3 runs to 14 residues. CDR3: CASRTDRGSYEQYF. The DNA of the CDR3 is TGTGCCAGCAGAACCGACAGGGGCTCCTACGAGCAGTACTTC.

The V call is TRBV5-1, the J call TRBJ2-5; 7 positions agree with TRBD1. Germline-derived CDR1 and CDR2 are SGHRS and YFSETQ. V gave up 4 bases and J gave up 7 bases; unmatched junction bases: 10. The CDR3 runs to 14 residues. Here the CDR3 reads CASSQDRVSVTQYF. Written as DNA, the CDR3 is TGCGCCAGCAGCCAAGACAGGGTGTCCGTGACCCAGTACTTC.

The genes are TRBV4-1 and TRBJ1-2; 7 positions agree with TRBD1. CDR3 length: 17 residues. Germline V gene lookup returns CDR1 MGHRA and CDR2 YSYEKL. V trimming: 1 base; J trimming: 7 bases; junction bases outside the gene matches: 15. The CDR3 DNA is TGCGCCAGCAGCCAAGGACCAATAGGGGGCGGCCGAAGTGGCTACACCTTC. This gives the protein CASSQGPIGGGRSGYTF.

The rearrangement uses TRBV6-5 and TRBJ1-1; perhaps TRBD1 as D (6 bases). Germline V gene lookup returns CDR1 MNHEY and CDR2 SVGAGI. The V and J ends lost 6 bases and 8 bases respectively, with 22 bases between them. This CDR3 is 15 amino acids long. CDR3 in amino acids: CASRTSGHNLGEAFF. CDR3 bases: TGTGCCAGCAGGACCTCGGGACACAACCTAGGGGAAGCTTTCTTT.

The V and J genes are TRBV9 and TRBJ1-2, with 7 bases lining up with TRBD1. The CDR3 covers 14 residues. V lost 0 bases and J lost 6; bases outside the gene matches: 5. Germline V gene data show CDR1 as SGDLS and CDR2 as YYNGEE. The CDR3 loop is CASSVGRGNDGYTF. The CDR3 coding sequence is TGTGCCAGCAGCGTAGGCAGGGGGAACGATGGCTACACCTTC.

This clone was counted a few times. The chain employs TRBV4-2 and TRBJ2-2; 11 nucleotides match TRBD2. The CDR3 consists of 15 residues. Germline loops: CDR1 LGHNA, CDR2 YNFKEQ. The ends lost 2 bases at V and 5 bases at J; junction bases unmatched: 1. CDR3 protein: CASSQWTSGTGELFF. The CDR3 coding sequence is TGTGCCAGCAGCCAATGGACTAGCGGGACCGGGGAGCTGTTTTTT.

The CDR3 DNA reads as TGTGCCAGCTCACCGGCGGCAGCCCAAAACACCGGGGAGCTGTTTTTT. Its protein is CASSPAAAQNTGELFF. The chain has TRBV18 and TRBJ2-2; D is undetermined. The V gene lost 3 bases and the J gene lost 2 bases, with 13 bases spanning the gap. The CDR3 totals 16 residues. The germline gives CDR1 KGHSH, CDR2 LQKENI.

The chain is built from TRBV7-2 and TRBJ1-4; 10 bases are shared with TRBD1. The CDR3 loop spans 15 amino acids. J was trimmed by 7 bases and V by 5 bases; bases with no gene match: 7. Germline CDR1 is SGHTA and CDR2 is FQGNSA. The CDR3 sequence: CASSQRQGAGEKLFF. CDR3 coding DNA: TGTGCCAGCAGCCAAAGACAGGGGGCGGGTGAAAAACTGTTTTTT.

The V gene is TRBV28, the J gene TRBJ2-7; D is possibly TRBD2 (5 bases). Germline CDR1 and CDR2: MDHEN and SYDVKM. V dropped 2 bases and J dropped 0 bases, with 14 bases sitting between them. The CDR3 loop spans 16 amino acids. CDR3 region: CASSLAGRTSSYEQYF. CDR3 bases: TGTGCCAGCAGTTTAGCGGGCCGTACTAGCTCCTACGAGCAGTACTTC.

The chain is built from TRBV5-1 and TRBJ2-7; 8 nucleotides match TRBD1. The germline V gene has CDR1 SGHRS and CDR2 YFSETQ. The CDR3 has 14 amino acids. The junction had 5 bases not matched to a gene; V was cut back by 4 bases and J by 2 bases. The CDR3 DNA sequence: TGCGCCAGCAGCCCGATACAGGGGGCCTACGAGCAGTACTTC. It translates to CASSPIQGAYEQYF.

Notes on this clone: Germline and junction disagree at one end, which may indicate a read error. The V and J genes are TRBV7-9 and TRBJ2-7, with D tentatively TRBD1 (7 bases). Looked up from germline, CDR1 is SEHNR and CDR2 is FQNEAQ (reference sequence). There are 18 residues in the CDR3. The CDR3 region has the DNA TGTTCCAGCAGCGGGCGGCGCTTTGGCAGGGGGTCCGACTACGAGCAGTACTTC. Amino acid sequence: CSSSGRRFGRGSDYEQYF.

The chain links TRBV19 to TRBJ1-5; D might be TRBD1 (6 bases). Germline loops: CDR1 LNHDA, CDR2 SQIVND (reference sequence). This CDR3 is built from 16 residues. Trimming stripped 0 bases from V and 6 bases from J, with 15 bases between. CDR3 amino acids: CASSIDQQGFGQPQHF. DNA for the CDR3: TGTGCCAGTAGTATAGACCAACAGGGATTCGGTCAGCCCCAGCATTTT.

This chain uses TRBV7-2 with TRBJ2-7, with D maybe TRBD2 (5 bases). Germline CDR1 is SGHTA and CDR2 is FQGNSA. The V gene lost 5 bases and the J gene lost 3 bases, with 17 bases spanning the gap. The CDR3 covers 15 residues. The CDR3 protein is CASSLWTGLGYEQYF. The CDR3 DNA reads TGTGCCAGCAGCCTTTGGACGGGATTGGGCTACGAGCAGTACTTC.

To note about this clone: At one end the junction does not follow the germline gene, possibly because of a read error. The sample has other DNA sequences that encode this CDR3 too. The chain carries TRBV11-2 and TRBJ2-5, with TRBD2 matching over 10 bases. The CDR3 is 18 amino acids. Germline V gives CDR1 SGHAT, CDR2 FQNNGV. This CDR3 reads CASSLDGIRLAGDVTQYF. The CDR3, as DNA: TGTGCCAGCAGCCTAGATGGGATAAGGCTAGCGGGAGACGTGACCCAGTACTTC.

CDR3 sequence (DNA): TGCAGTGCTTGGACAGTCTACGAGCAGTACTTC. Protein sequence: CSAWTVYEQYF. The chain joins TRBV20-1 to TRBJ2-7, with D possibly TRBD1 on 6 matching bases. V shed 5 bases and J shed 3 bases, with 8 bases lying between them. Germline lookup yields CDR1 DFQATT and CDR2 SNEGSKA (reference sequence). The CDR3 is 11 amino acids.

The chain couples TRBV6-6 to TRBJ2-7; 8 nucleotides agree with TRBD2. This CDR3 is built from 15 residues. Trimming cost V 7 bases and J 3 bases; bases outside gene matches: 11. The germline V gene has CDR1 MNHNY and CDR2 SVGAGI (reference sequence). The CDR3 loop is CASKSLFGGGYEQYF. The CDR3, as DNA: TGTGCCAGCAAATCCTTGTTCGGGGGGGGCTACGAGCAGTACTTC.

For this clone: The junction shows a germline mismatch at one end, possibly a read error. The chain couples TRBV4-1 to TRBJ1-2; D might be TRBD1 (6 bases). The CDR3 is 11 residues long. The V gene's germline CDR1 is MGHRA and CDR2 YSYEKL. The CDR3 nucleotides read TGCGCCAGCAGCCAAGGTGGGACATCCCTCTTC. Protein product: CASSQGGTSLF.

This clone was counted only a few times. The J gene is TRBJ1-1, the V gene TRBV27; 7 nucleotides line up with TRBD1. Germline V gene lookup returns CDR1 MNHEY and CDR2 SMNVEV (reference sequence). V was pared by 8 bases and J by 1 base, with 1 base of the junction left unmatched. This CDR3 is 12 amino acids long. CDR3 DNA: TGTGCCAGCTGGACAGGGAACACTGAAGCTTTCTTT. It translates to CASWTGNTEAFF.

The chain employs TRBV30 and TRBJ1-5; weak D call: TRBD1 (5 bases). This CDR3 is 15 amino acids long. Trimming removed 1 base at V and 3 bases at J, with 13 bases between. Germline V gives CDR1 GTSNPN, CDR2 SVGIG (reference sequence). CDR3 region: CAWSAPGGVNQPQHF. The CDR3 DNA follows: TGTGCCTGGAGTGCCCCGGGGGGGGTCAATCAGCCCCAGCATTTT.

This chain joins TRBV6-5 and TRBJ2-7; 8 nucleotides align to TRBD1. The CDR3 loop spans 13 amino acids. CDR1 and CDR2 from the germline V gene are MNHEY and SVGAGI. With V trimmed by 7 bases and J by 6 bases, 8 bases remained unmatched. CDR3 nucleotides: TGTGCCAGCACAGGCAGGGGGCCTGGCGAGCAGTACTTC. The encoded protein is CASTGRGPGEQYF.

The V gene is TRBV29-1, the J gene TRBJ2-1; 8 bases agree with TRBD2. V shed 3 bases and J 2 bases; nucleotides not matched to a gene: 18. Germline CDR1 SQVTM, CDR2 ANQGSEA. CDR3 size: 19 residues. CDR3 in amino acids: CSVEVWSSGDAKTYNEQFF. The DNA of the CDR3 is TGCAGCGTTGAGGTGTGGAGTAGCGGGGACGCAAAGACCTACAATGAGCAGTTCTTC.